This TCR beta chain was observed in a study of T cells after yellow fever vaccination. Germline values: CDR1 SEHNR, CDR2 FQNEAQ (reference sequence). Trimming removed 6 bases from V and 3 bases from J, with 15 bases in between. The CDR3 totals 15 residues. From the 5' RACE reads, TCRdb called clonotypes with MiXCR, one entry per CDR3 protein. The sample consists of 310,000 or so distinct CDR3 sequences, roughly 7% of them appearing once. Points from the study as a whole: Some clonotypes were seen in both the CD4 and the CD8 compartments. These made up a small share and likely arose from convergent recombination.

The sample holds a few counts of this clonotype. Its target is not known. This clonotype was obtained from a man younger than 35 who received the YFV17D yellow fever vaccine. The starting material was PBMCs, obtained around 45 days after the first yellow fever vaccination. The V gene is TRBV7-9, the J gene TRBJ2-1; maybe TRBD1 (7 bases). The CDR3 here is CASSPGGTDYNEQFF. DNA of the CDR3: TGTGCCAGCAGTCCAGGGGGGACAGACTACAATGAGCAGTTCTTC.